The present T cell receptor (beta chain) was sequenced within a study of radiation and T cells in renal cell carcinoma. V lost 0 bases, J lost 4 bases, and 13 bases lay in between. This CDR3 region has 17 residues. Looked up from germline, CDR1 is MNHNS and CDR2 is SASEGT. As for time point: blood 4 weeks post-SBRT, at nephrectomy. Specified treatment: 15 Gy SBRT to primary tumor, nephrectomy 4 weeks later. This table comes from immunoSEQ multiplex PCR, and its TCRdb copy is limited to in-frame clones, with some not included. The table shows tens of thousands of clones, with 70% to 90% occurring only once.

This specimen was blood, taken from a patient whose treatment included radiotherapy and nephrectomy. This clonotype was sampled from a woman aged 65 to 85 with renal cell carcinoma. V and J are TRBV6-1 and TRBJ1-6, with D possibly TRBD1 on 5 matching bases. This CDR3 is CASSEALGGNYNSPLHF. The DNA for the CDR3 is TGTGCCAGCAGTGAAGCGCTTGGGGGGAATTATAATTCACCCCTCCACTTT.